These 29 T cell receptor beta chains were sequenced from one sample in a study of cytomegalovirus exposure and HLA in healthy donors (dated by TCRdb to 2016 to 2017). Libraries were built with the immunoSEQ multiplex PCR assay. A mixture of 60 forward primers for TCR Vbeta segments and 13 reverse primers for TCR Jbeta segments was used in the multiplex PCR. TCRdb retrieved this table from immuneACCESS and kept in-frame rearrangements only. Not all clones are present; in checked studies, unresolved V genes account for under half, and no reason is known for the remainder. The sample has approximately 99,000 clones on record, over 60% of them singletons. The ten biggest clones cover 3% to 4% of the sample. Sequenced input: PBMCs. These receptors originate from a male donor in good health and CMV-seropositive.

J is TRBJ2-7 and V is TRBV29-1, with 8 bases aligning to TRBD1. The CDR3 sequence is 11 residues long. V lost 6 bases to trimming and J lost 9 bases; unmatched junction nucleotides: 7. Germline values: CDR1 SQVTM, CDR2 ANQGSEA. This CDR3 reads CSVLLGQGQYF. CDR3 nucleotide sequence: TGCAGCGTCCTCCTCGGACAGGGGCAGTACTTC.

The chain joins TRBV27 to TRBJ2-7, with D tentatively TRBD1 (6 bases). Germline CDR1 MNHEY, CDR2 SMNVEV (reference sequence). The CDR3 spans 15 residues. V was cut by 3 bases and J by 0 bases, with 12 bases left in between. The CDR3 region is CASSFQGTSSYEQYF. The CDR3 DNA reads TGTGCCAGCAGTTTTCAGGGGACCAGCTCCTACGAGCAGTACTTC.

The J gene is TRBJ2-3, the V gene TRBV25-1; 7 nucleotides line up with TRBD2. Germline V gene sequence: CDR1 MGHDK, CDR2 SYGVNS. V shed 3 bases and J 2 bases; nucleotides not matched to a gene: 5. CDR3 length equals 15 residues. CDR3 amino acids: CASSEGGDYTDTQYF. The CDR3 DNA follows: TGTGCCAGCAGTGAGGGGGGGGACTACACAGATACGCAGTATTTT. The entire variable domain, with the rest obtained from reference TRBV25-1 and TRBJ2-3, is as follows: EADIYQTPRYLVIGTGKKITLECSQTMGHDKMYWYQQDPGMELHLIHYSYGVNSTEKGDLSSESTVSRIRTEHFPLTLESARPSHTSQYLCASSEGGDYTDTQYFGPGTRLTVL.

A note on this clone: Other nucleotide sequences in the sample specify the same CDR3. The J gene is TRBJ1-1, the V gene TRBV6-5, with D tentatively TRBD1 (5 bases). Germline values: CDR1 MNHEY, CDR2 SVGAGI. The CDR3 runs to 13 residues. V was pared by 4 bases and J by 2 bases, with 8 bases between. The CDR3 sequence is CASSLQGNTEAFF. CDR3 nucleotides: TGTGCCAGCAGTTTGCAGGGAAACACTGAAGCTTTCTTT.

This chain joins TRBV28 and TRBJ1-2; 10 nucleotides line up with TRBD1. Germline-derived CDR1 and CDR2 are MDHEN and SYDVKM. The CDR3 is made up of 14 amino acids. After removal of 2 bases from V and 4 bases from J, the junction contained 1 base not matched to a gene. CDR3 sequence reads: CASSLGTGVYGYTF. In DNA, the CDR3 is TGTGCCAGCAGTTTAGGGACAGGGGTCTATGGCTACACCTTC.

The chain has TRBV27 and TRBJ2-1; 13 nucleotides agree with TRBD2. From germline, CDR1 is MNHEY and CDR2 SMNVEV (reference sequence). This CDR3 contains 15 residues. The V segment lost 5 bases and the J segment 9 bases; nucleotides outside the gene matches: 7. CDR3 residues: CASSLSGTSGAEQFF. In DNA, the CDR3 is TGTGCCAGCAGTCTCTCAGGGACTAGCGGGGCTGAGCAGTTCTTC.

J is TRBJ1-1 and V is TRBV20-1; D remains ambiguous. Per the germline V gene, CDR1 is DFQATT and CDR2 is SNEGSKA (reference sequence). The length of the CDR3 is 11 residues. Trimming pared 2 bases from V and 8 bases from J, leaving 9 bases between. The CDR3 DNA reads TGCAGTGCTAGACCTATGGAGGAAGCTTTCTTT. As protein: CSARPMEEAFF.

V usage is TRBV27 and J usage is TRBJ1-1; no definite D call. Germline assignment: CDR1 MNHEY and CDR2 SMNVEV (reference sequence). The V and J ends lost 6 bases and 1 base respectively, with 15 bases between them. The CDR3 is 15 residues long. DNA of the CDR3: TGTGCCAGCAGCCCCCAGATATCCTGGAACACTGAAGCTTTCTTT. As protein: CASSPQISWNTEAFF.

V gene TRBV7-9 combines with J gene TRBJ2-7, with D perhaps matching TRBD2 (7 bases). CDR3 length: 14 residues. Germline loops: CDR1 SEHNR, CDR2 FQNEAQ (reference sequence). Trimming cost V 4 bases and J 3 bases, with 13 bases left between them. The chain's CDR3 is CASSSGEGHYEQYF. Here the CDR3 DNA reads TGTGCCAGCAGCTCGGGGGAGGGACACTACGAGCAGTACTTC. The full variable domain, completed using reference TRBV7-9 and TRBJ2-7, is DTGVSQNPRHKITKRGQNVTFRCDPISEHNRLYWYRQTLGQGPEFLTYFQNEAQLEKSRLLSDRFSAERPKGSFSTLEIQRTEQGDSAMYLCASSSGEGHYEQYFGPGTRLTVT.

The CDR3 region is CSADRDTGTF. As DNA, the CDR3 is TGCAGCGCTGACCGGGACACCGGAACCTTC. This sequence joins TRBV29-1 and TRBJ1-2, with D possibly being TRBD1 (6 bases). V was trimmed by 7 bases and J by 14 bases, leaving 17 bases between them. Germline CDR1 reads SQVTM; CDR2 reads ANQGSEA. CDR3 length: 10 residues.

In this sample, this clone turned up once. V and J are TRBV15 and TRBJ1-1, with 10 bases fitting TRBD1. CDR3 length equals 15 residues. Germline CDR1 LNHNV, CDR2 YYDKDF (reference sequence). V shed 5 bases and J 6 bases; nucleotides not matched to a gene: 9. The CDR3 DNA reads TGTGCCACCAGCGGGAATCGGGACAGGGGCCCTGAAGCTTTCTTT. Translation gives CATSGNRDRGPEAFF.

A single count supports this clone. The chain has TRBV5-6 and TRBJ1-1; D unresolved. With 3 bases removed from V and 4 bases from J, the gap between germline ends came to 4 bases. CDR1 is SGHDT and CDR2 is YYEEEE in the germline V gene. The CDR3 runs 11 residues. The DNA of the CDR3 is TGTGCCAGCAGCTCTAGCACTGAAGCTTTCTTT. Protein product: CASSSSTEAFF.

This clone was seen a few times. The chain couples TRBV6-1 to TRBJ2-7; no clear D. This CDR3 comprises 13 residues. Germline CDR1 and CDR2: MNHNS and SASEGT. Trimming removed 2 bases at V and 0 bases at J, with 5 bases between. The chain's CDR3 is CASSEQASYEQYF. The CDR3 DNA reads as TGTGCCAGCAGTGAACAGGCCTCCTACGAGCAGTACTTC.

V gene TRBV5-4 combines with J gene TRBJ2-1; 10 bases are shared with TRBD1. The CDR3 covers 15 residues. The V gene end was trimmed by 4 bases and the J gene end by 7 bases; junction bases not matched to a gene: 8. From germline, CDR1 is SGHNT and CDR2 YYREEE (reference sequence). The CDR3 DNA sequence: TGTGCCAGCAGCACCGGGACAGGGGTCTGGAATGAGCAGTTCTTC. It yields the protein CASSTGTGVWNEQFF.

J is TRBJ1-4 and V is TRBV5-1; the D gene is possibly TRBD1 (6 bases). The germline CDR1 and CDR2 sequences are SGHRS and YFSETQ. Trimming took off 0 bases at V and 6 bases at J, with 9 bases between the two ends. This CDR3 region has 14 residues. The CDR3 DNA follows: TGCGCCAGCAGCTTGGGTCAGGGGCATGAAAAACTGTTTTTT. It encodes CASSLGQGHEKLFF.

This chain connects TRBV19 to TRBJ2-1; maybe TRBD1 (5 bases). This CDR3 has 11 residues. Trimming took 3 bases from V and 10 from J, leaving 7 bases between them. CDR1 is LNHDA, CDR2 SQIVND, per germline (reference sequence). Here the CDR3 reads CASSIQGEQFF. In nucleotides, the CDR3 is TGTGCCAGTAGTATCCAGGGAGAGCAGTTCTTC.

The J gene is TRBJ1-2, the V gene TRBV7-9; D is unclear. From germline, CDR1 is SEHNR and CDR2 FQNEAQ (reference sequence). V was shortened by 3 bases and J by 4 bases, with 21 bases between the two germline ends. The CDR3 has 17 residues. The CDR3 DNA follows: TGTGCCAGCAGCTTCCGTACAAGTGGTTCCTCCTCCTATGGCTACACCTTC. Protein product: CASSFRTSGSSSYGYTF.

This clone appeared a single time. The chain links TRBV30 to TRBJ1-4; 7 bases line up with TRBD1. The germline V gene encodes CDR1 GTSNPN and CDR2 SVGIG (reference sequence). With 2 bases clipped from V and 8 bases from J, the junction kept 5 bases outside the gene matches. This CDR3 spans 13 amino acids. CDR3 residues: CAWSPRQGEKLFF. CDR3 sequence (DNA): TGTGCCTGGAGTCCAAGACAGGGAGAAAAACTGTTTTTT.

This chain's CDR3 is CASSVDREIYGYTF. In nucleotides, the CDR3 is TGTGCCAGCAGCGTGGACAGGGAAATCTATGGCTACACCTTC. This chain links TRBV5-4 with TRBJ1-2; 8 positions agree with TRBD1. Trimming at V came to 4 bases and at J to 4 bases, leaving 6 bases not matched to a gene. This CDR3 spans 14 amino acids. Germline V CDR1 and CDR2: SGHNT, YYREEE (reference sequence).

This clone was recorded once. CDR3 residues: CASSFRTGRTEAFF. The CDR3 bases are TGTGCCAGCAGCTTCCGGACAGGGAGGACTGAAGCTTTCTTT. The J gene is TRBJ1-1, the V gene TRBV28; TRBD1 aligns across 8 bases. The length of the CDR3 is 14 residues. With V trimmed by 6 bases and J by 5 bases, 8 bases remained unmatched. CDR1 MDHEN and CDR2 SYDVKM come from the germline V gene.

This clone was observed a handful of times. The chain employs TRBV30 and TRBJ1-2; D remains ambiguous. CDR1 is GTSNPN, CDR2 SVGIG, per germline (reference sequence). V lost 5 bases, J lost 2 bases, and 9 bases lay in between. The CDR3 contains 12 residues. The CDR3 sequence: CAWADWNYGYTF. In nucleotides, the CDR3 is TGTGCCTGGGCCGACTGGAACTATGGCTACACCTTC.

This sequence joins TRBV27 and TRBJ2-7; D is unclear. Germline V gene lookup returns CDR1 MNHEY and CDR2 SMNVEV (reference sequence). CDR3 length: 14 amino acids. Trimming removed 3 bases from V and 1 base from J, with 10 bases in between. CDR3 sequence: CASSFKISSYEQYF. CDR3 DNA sequence: TGTGCCAGCAGTTTCAAAATCAGTTCCTACGAGCAGTACTTC.

V gene TRBV7-6 combines with J gene TRBJ1-1, with unresolved D. V lost 5 bases to trimming and J lost 4 bases, with 20 bases between them. Germline lookup yields CDR1 SGHVS and CDR2 FNYEAQ. The CDR3 has 16 amino acids. CDR3 region: CASSPNLPGGGTEAFF. The CDR3 DNA follows: TGTGCCAGCAGCCCCAATCTGCCAGGAGGAGGCACTGAAGCTTTCTTT.

This chain uses TRBV6-1 with TRBJ1-6; tentatively, D is TRBD1 (6 bases). Trimming shortened V by 1 base and J by 6 bases, and 10 bases separated the two germline ends. Germline loops: CDR1 MNHNS, CDR2 SASEGT. The CDR3 is made up of 15 amino acids. The CDR3 nucleotides read TGTGCCAGCAGTGAAGGTGGCAGGGGTAATTCACCCCTCCACTTT. Protein product: CASSEGGRGNSPLHF.

The J gene is TRBJ2-7, the V gene TRBV6-5, with 8 bases matching TRBD1. The trim removed 2 bases at V and 0 bases at J, leaving 3 bases unmatched. The CDR3 sequence is 15 residues long. From germline, CDR1 is MNHEY and CDR2 SVGAGI. In nucleotides, the CDR3 is TGTGCCAGCAGTTACGTAACAGGGGGCTCCTACGAGCAGTACTTC. Translated: CASSYVTGGSYEQYF.

The CDR3 spells CASSLTLLGSSYEQYF. The DNA for the CDR3 is TGTGCCAGCAGCTTAACGCTCTTGGGGAGCTCCTACGAGCAGTACTTC. V gene TRBV7-2 combines with J gene TRBJ2-7; D possibly corresponds to TRBD2 (5 bases). Per germline, CDR1 SGHTA and CDR2 FQGNSA. Trimming removed 2 bases from V and 0 bases from J, with 14 bases in between. The CDR3 is 16 residues long.

Of note for this clone: Germline and junction disagree at one end, which may indicate a read error. This sequence joins TRBV7-9 and TRBJ2-1, with 9 nucleotides matching TRBD2. CDR3 length: 14 amino acids. Germline-derived CDR1 and CDR2 are SEHNR and FQNEAQ (reference sequence). The CDR3 loop is CASSIAGAGGEQFF. CDR3 in DNA: TGTGCCAGCAGCATAGCGGGGGCGGGGGGTGAGCAGTTCTTC.

The chain couples TRBV4-2 to TRBJ2-1; a possible D gene is TRBD1 (6 bases). This CDR3 region has 12 residues. CDR1 and CDR2 from the germline V gene are LGHNA and YNFKEQ. V was clipped by 5 bases and J by 9 bases, with 11 bases between them. The CDR3 loop is CASSGTQGEQFF. CDR3 nucleotides: TGTGCCAGCAGCGGAACACAGGGTGAGCAGTTCTTC.

The V gene is TRBV30, the J gene TRBJ2-2; 12 bases align to TRBD2. J was trimmed by 8 bases and V by 0 bases; bases with no gene match: 4. This CDR3 is built from 15 residues. Looked up from germline, CDR1 is GTSNPN and CDR2 is SVGIG (reference sequence). CDR3 sequence reads: CAWSVAGLAGGELFF. The CDR3 DNA is TGTGCCTGGAGTGTGGCCGGACTAGCGGGAGGGGAGCTGTTTTTT.